At least ten counts were recorded for the clone carrying this T cell receptor (beta chain). Its target is not known. From RNA, the CDR3 regions of TCR beta chains were amplified and sequenced. The library came from an HTBI-primed first-round RT-PCR and a second-round multiplex PCR. TCRdb re-analysed the multiplex PCR reads in MiXCR, keeping a single row per CDR3 protein. The table includes under 350,000 distinct CDR3 sequences, about a sixth detected once. The record originates from a study of Graves' ophthalmopathy and Graves' hyperthyroidism. Study outcomes and limitations: Stable hyperthyroidism and ophthalmopathy were told apart by a 13-signature model, which achieved about 90% sensitivity and around 80% specificity. The model achieved about 67% sensitivity and roughly 72% specificity for ophthalmopathy progression.

Trimming stripped 7 bases from V and 3 bases from J, with 12 bases between. Germline V lookup: CDR1 MNHEY, CDR2 SVGAGI. This CDR3 has 13 residues. The specimen sequenced was peripheral blood. This rearrangement joins TRBV6-5 to TRBJ1-1, with D unclear. This clonotype was obtained from an adult man with Graves' ophthalmopathy. The CDR3 DNA is TGTGCCAGCACCTGGCGGTTGGACACTGAAGCTTTCTTT. Protein: CASTWRLDTEAFF.